Sequencing of this T cell receptor (beta chain) was carried out in a study of blood T cell repertoires in COVID-19. CDR1 and CDR2 (germline): SEHNR, FQNEAQ (reference sequence). J gave up 5 bases and V 5 bases, and 4 bases lay outside the gene matches. The CDR3 totals 14 residues. Profiled with immunoSEQ multiplex PCR; TCRdb holds only in-frame clones, not every one. The sample yields 250,000 to 350,000 clones, approximately 86% seen once. Sequenced sample: peripheral blood. The rearrangement uses TRBV7-9 and TRBJ1-1, with TRBD1 matching over 11 bases. The TCR originated in a man younger than 35 with active or convalescent COVID-19. DNA for the CDR3: TGTGCCAGCAGCGGGACAGGGGGATTGACTGAAGCTTTCTTT. It yields the protein CASSGTGGLTEAFF.